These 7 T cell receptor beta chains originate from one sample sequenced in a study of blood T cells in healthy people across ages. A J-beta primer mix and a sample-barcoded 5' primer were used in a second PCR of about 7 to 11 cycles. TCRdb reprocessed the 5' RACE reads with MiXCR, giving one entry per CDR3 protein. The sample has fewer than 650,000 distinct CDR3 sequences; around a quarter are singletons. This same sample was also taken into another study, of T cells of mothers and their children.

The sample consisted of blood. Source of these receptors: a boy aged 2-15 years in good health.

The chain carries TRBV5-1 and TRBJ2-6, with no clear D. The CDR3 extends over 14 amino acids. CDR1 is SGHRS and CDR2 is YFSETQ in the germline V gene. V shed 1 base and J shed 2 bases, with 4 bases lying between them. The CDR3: CASSLSPGANVLTF. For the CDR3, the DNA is TGCGCCAGCAGCTTGAGTCCTGGGGCCAACGTCCTGACTTTC.

The CDR3 coding sequence is TGTGCCAGCAGCCCTACTAGCGGCCCAAGGGAGCTGTTTTTT. It specifies CASSPTSGPRELFF. The chain couples TRBV3-1 to TRBJ2-2, with 8 bases identical to TRBD2. Germline V CDR1 and CDR2: LGHDT, YNNKEL (reference sequence). Trimming cost V 4 bases and J 9 bases; bases outside gene matches: 7. The CDR3 consists of 14 residues.

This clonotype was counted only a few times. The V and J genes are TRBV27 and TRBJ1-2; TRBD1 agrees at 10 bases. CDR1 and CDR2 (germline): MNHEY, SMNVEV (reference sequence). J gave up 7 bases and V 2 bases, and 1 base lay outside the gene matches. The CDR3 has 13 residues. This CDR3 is CASSLGTGVGYTF. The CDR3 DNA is TGTGCCAGCAGTTTAGGGACAGGGGTTGGCTACACCTTC.

The CDR3 region has the DNA TGTGCCAGCAGCTTAGGAAGAGCAGCCCAAGAGACCCAGTACTTC. Amino acid sequence: CASSLGRAAQETQYF. The chain links TRBV7-9 to TRBJ2-5; unclear D gene. There are 15 residues in the CDR3. Germline V gene sequence: CDR1 SEHNR, CDR2 FQNEAQ (reference sequence). V was shortened by 1 base and J by 1 base, with 10 bases between the two germline ends.

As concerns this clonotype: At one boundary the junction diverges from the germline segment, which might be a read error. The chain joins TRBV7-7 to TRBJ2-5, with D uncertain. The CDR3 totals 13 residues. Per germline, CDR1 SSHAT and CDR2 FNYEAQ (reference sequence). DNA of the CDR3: TGTGCTAGCAGCCTTAACACGCAAGAGACCCAGTACTTC. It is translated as CASSLNTQETQYF.

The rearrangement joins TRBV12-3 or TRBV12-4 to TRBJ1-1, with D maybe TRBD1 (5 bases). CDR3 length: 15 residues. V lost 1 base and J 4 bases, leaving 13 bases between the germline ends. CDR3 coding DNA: TGTGCCAGCAGTTTAGTGGGAAGAAGGGGCACTGAAGCTTTCTTT. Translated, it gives CASSLVGRRGTEAFF.

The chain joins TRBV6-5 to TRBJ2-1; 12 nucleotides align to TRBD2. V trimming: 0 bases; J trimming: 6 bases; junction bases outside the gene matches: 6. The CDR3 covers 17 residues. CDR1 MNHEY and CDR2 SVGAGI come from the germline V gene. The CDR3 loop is CASSYSTLAGGRNEQFF. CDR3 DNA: TGTGCCAGCAGTTACTCGACCCTAGCGGGAGGGCGCAATGAGCAGTTCTTC.